This is a list of T cell receptor beta chains from one sample in a study of blood T cell repertoires in COVID-19. Here immunoSEQ multiplex PCR was the method, and the copy in TCRdb shows in-frame clones only, minus some. This sample has fewer than 200,000 clones; around 73% occur once, and the top ten carry 17%. Specimen: PBMCs or T cells enriched from blood (not recorded which). The receptors stem from a woman in her 50s who had recovered from COVID-19. The CDR3 runs from the conserved cysteine through the conserved F or W. Each record gives: V gene, D gene, J gene, clone size, CDR3 DNA, CDR3 protein. The D gene is left open where the match is weak. Size is omitted from some rows. Given values are once, few, many or a class for expanded clones.

>TRBV28|.|TRBJ1-4|.
TGTGCCAGCAGGGGAGACAATGAAAAACTGTTTTTT
CASRGDNEKLFF
>TRBV7-9|TRBD2|TRBJ2-3|.
TGTGCCAGCAGCCACGGGGGGGGTCACGGCACAGATACGCAGTATTTT
CASSHGGGHGTDTQYF
>TRBV10-1|TRBD2|TRBJ2-3|.
TGCGCCAGCAGTGAGCAGCTTTACTTTACTAGCGGGAGTTCTGGTAGAAGCGCAGATACGCAGTATTTT
CASSEQLYFTSGSSGRSADTQYF
>TRBV5-1|TRBD2|TRBJ2-7|.
TGCGCCAGCAGCCGTCAATCCGGGACTAGCGGGCTTGCCTACGAGCAGTACTTC
CASSRQSGTSGLAYEQYF
>TRBV28|.|TRBJ2-7|few
TGTGCCAGCAGTTTACCCCCTCGTAGCCACGAGCAGTACTTC
CASSLPPRSHEQYF
>TRBV11-2|TRBD1|TRBJ1-1|.
TGTGCCAGCAGCTGGCCCCCAGGGGGACTGAACACTGAAGCTTTCTTT
CASSWPPGGLNTEAFF
>TRBV6-5|TRBD2|TRBJ2-1|.
TGTGCCAGCACTCCCGCCGGGACTAGGTCCAATGAGCAGTTCTTC
CASTPAGTRSNEQFF
>TRBV28|TRBD2|TRBJ2-1|.
TGTGCCAGCAGTGATACTAGCGGGAGGGTAACTGAGCAGTTCTTC
CASSDTSGRVTEQFF
>TRBV27|TRBD1|TRBJ1-4|.
TGTGCCAGCAGTCTTCGCCCCGACAGGGGTGATGAAAAACTGTTTTTT
CASSLRPDRGDEKLFF
>TRBV5-4|.|TRBJ2-3|few
TGTGCCAGCAGCTTGGACGGGATGGTTGATACGCAGTATTTT
CASSLDGMVDTQYF
>TRBV6-5|TRBD1|TRBJ1-3|few
TGTGCCAGCAGCCTCACAGGGGCTGGAAACACCATATATTTT
CASSLTGAGNTIYF
>TRBV7-9|.|TRBJ2-1|.
TGTGCCAGCAGCTTAGCGCGGGAGCAGTTCTTC
CASSLAREQFF
>TRBV3-1/TRBV3-2|.|TRBJ1-6|.
TGTGCCAGCAGCCAAGAGGAGTCGGGCAGGGAGGTCCCCCTCCACTTT
CASSQEESGREVPLHF
>TRBV18|.|TRBJ1-4|.
TGTGCCAGCTCACGGCTGGTTAATGAAAAACTGTTTTTT
CASSRLVNEKLFF
>TRBV2|TRBD2|TRBJ2-7|.
TGTGCCAGCAGTCCGGGACTAGCGGGGACGGTACAGTACTTC
CASSPGLAGTVQYF
>TRBV28|.|TRBJ2-3|once
TGTGCCATAACCTACAGGGACACAGATACGCAGTATTTT
CAITYRDTDTQYF
>TRBV5-6|.|TRBJ1-1|.
TGTGCCAGCAGCTTGCCGGGGATTGACACTGAAGCTTTCTTT
CASSLPGIDTEAFF
>TRBV18|TRBD2|TRBJ2-1|.
TGTGCCAGCTCACCACGGGGACTAGCGGGAGAGGGCAATGAGCAGTTCTTC
CASSPRGLAGEGNEQFF
>TRBV14|TRBD2|TRBJ2-1|.
TGTGCCAGCAGCCAGGGACTAGTAAGCAATGAGCAGTTCTTC
CASSQGLVSNEQFF
>TRBV27|TRBD2|TRBJ2-7|.
TGTGCCAGCGGGCGGGGTGGAGGCAGCGGGGGATCCTACGAGCAGTACTTC
CASGRGGGSGGSYEQYF
>TRBV11-2|.|TRBJ1-3|once
TGTGCCAGCAGCTTAGTTTGGTCAACCGGTACTGAGGGAAACACCATATATTTT
CASSLVWSTGTEGNTIYF
>TRBV28|.|TRBJ1-3|.
TGTGCCTCTATAGGAGGCAGCGGCTCTGGAAACACCATATATTTT
CASIGGSGSGNTIYF
>TRBV7-3|.|TRBJ2-1|once
TGTGCCAGCAGCTCCGCGAGCGACAATGAGCAGTTCTTC
CASSSASDNEQFF
>TRBV19|.|TRBJ2-2|.
TGTGCCAGTAGTATAGGGGGCATGAACACCGGGGAGCTGTTTTTT
CASSIGGMNTGELFF
>TRBV23-1|.|TRBJ2-3|.
TGCGCCAGCAGTCAATTTCCCAGCGGGTCAGGTACAGATACGCAGTATTTT
CASSQFPSGSGTDTQYF
>TRBV7-3|.|TRBJ2-7|.
TGTGCCAGCAGCGCCTCGGACAGCTACGAGCAGTACTTC
CASSASDSYEQYF
>TRBV4-2|TRBD1|TRBJ1-6|.
TGTGCCAGCAGCCAAGTTCCGACAGGGGGTAATTCACCCCTCCACTTT
CASSQVPTGGNSPLHF
>TRBV7-6|.|TRBJ2-2|few
TGTGCCAGCAGCTCGGGACAGAACACCGGGGAGCTGTTTTTT
CASSSGQNTGELFF
>TRBV6-4|.|TRBJ2-4|.
TGTGCCAGCAGATCGCCCGGGGGAGCCAAAAACATTCAGTACTTC
CASRSPGGAKNIQYF
>TRBV7-8|TRBD1|TRBJ1-6|.
TGTGCCAGCAGCTTACAGGGGGCGGACAATTCACCCCTCCACTTT
CASSLQGADNSPLHF
>TRBV30|TRBD1|TRBJ1-5|.
TGTGCCTGGAGTCGGGACATCTATGGGACAGGGAAGTTTAGCAATCAGCCCCAGCATTTT
CAWSRDIYGTGKFSNQPQHF
>TRBV4-2|.|TRBJ2-4|.
TGTGCCAGCAGCCAGGGGACTGCCTTATCCATTCAGTACTTC
CASSQGTALSIQYF
>TRBV10-3|TRBD1|TRBJ1-1|.
TGTGCCATCAGTGATTCCGGGACAGGGGACACTGAAGCTTTCTTT
CAISDSGTGDTEAFF
>TRBV9|TRBD1|TRBJ1-6|.
TGTGCCAGCAGCGTAGGACAGGGGTGGTTGAATTCACCCCTCCACTTT
CASSVGQGWLNSPLHF
>TRBV18|.|TRBJ1-2|.
TGTGCCAGCTCACCAACAGAAGAATATGGCTACACCTTC
CASSPTEEYGYTF
>TRBV19|.|TRBJ1-1|few
TGTGCCAGTAGTAACAGGCGGATTATGAACACTGAAGCTTTCTTT
CASSNRRIMNTEAFF
>TRBV5-1|TRBD1|TRBJ2-3|.
TGCGCCAGCAAGACAGGGTTGTCCACCACAGATACGCAGTATTTT
CASKTGLSTTDTQYF
>TRBV7-2|.|TRBJ2-2|.
TGTGCCAGCAGGGAAAATAGCGCCGCGAACACCGGGGAGCTGTTTTTT
CASRENSAANTGELFF
>TRBV12-5|TRBD1|TRBJ2-3|.
TGTGCTAGTGGTTTGGCGGGACAGGGGTCGCAGTATTTT
CASGLAGQGSQYF
>TRBV19|.|TRBJ2-5|.
TGTGCCAGTAGTACCCCCGGACAGCCTGGGGAGACCCAGTACTTC
CASSTPGQPGETQYF
>TRBV6-1|.|TRBJ2-7|.
TGTGCCAGCAGTGAAAGGGGGAGCGGGAAGGCCTACGAGCAGTACTTC
CASSERGSGKAYEQYF
>TRBV9|TRBD2|TRBJ2-7|.
TGTGCCAGCAGCGGGAGCGGGAGTGGCTACGAGCAGTACTTC
CASSGSGSGYEQYF
>TRBV28|TRBD1|TRBJ1-2|few
TGTGCCAGCAGAAAACAGGACAGGGCCGAACACTATGGCTACACCTTC
CASRKQDRAEHYGYTF